These 20 T cell receptor beta chains were sequenced from one sample in a study of shared clonotypes between healthy human individuals. Using immunoSEQ multiplex PCR, the repertoire was profiled, and TCRdb retains in-frame clones only, with some absent. Found here are fewer than 3 million clones, less than 95% of them singletons; the top ten hold around 0.35%. Material for sequencing was naive CD4+ T cells from PBMCs. Subset of the sample: CD45RA+ positively selected. These receptors were collected from a man aged 18 to 30 in good health. Some clones in this sample may be carry-over from other donors' samples.

The genes are TRBV28 and TRBJ2-1; tentatively, D is TRBD1 (5 bases). The CDR3 contains 16 residues. V shed 6 bases and J shed 12 bases, with 27 bases lying between them. The V gene's germline CDR1 is MDHEN and CDR2 SYDVKM. CDR3 sequence (DNA): TGTGCCAGCAGACCTCGCGAAAGGGGCCTTTCGTTGGGGCAGTTCTTC. Its protein is CASRPRERGLSLGQFF. Full variable domain (missing parts from reference TRBV28 and TRBJ2-1): DVKVTQSSRYLVKRTGEKVFLECVQDMDHENMFWYRQDPGLGLRLIYFSYDVKMKEKGDIPEGYSVSREKKERFSLILESASTNQTSMYLCASRPRERGLSLGQFFGPGTRLTVL.

The CDR3 here is CATSRDRVTEAFF. The CDR3 DNA follows: TGTGCCACCAGCAGAGATAGGGTCACTGAAGCTTTCTTT. V and J are TRBV15 and TRBJ1-1, with D uncertain. This CDR3 is 13 amino acids long. Germline assignment: CDR1 LNHNV and CDR2 YYDKDF (reference sequence). V was trimmed by 0 bases and J by 4 bases, leaving 6 bases between them.

The CDR3 region has the DNA TGCGCCAGCAGCTTGGACACCTCGTACCAAGAGACCCAGTACTTC. It translates to CASSLDTSYQETQYF. V gene TRBV5-1 combines with J gene TRBJ2-5; D remains unclear. This CDR3 is 15 amino acids long. Germline V lookup: CDR1 SGHRS, CDR2 YFSETQ. Trimming shortened V by 0 bases and J by 0 bases, and 9 bases separated the two germline ends.

The chain carries TRBV15 and TRBJ2-7; D call uncertain. Germline V lookup: CDR1 LNHNV, CDR2 YYDKDF (reference sequence). The CDR3 is made up of 14 amino acids. Trimming shortened V by 6 bases and J by 0 bases, and 12 bases separated the two germline ends. The CDR3 loop is CATSLSGNSYEQYF. CDR3 DNA: TGTGCCACCAGTCTATCCGGTAACTCCTACGAGCAGTACTTC.

This clone showed up just once. This chain joins TRBV10-3 and TRBJ2-2, with D perhaps TRBD2 (6 bases). This CDR3 region has 15 residues. Germline loops: CDR1 ENHRY, CDR2 SYGVKD. Trimming shortened V by 6 bases and J by 5 bases, and 16 bases separated the two germline ends. The CDR3 protein is CAIRSLAQGTGELFF. CDR3 DNA: TGTGCCATCAGATCTCTAGCGCAGGGAACCGGGGAGCTGTTTTTT.

Comments on this clone: This same CDR3 is encoded by further DNA sequences in the sample. CDR3 nucleotide sequence: TGTGCCAGCAGCTTAGGACGGGCAGGGACTGAAGCTTTCTTT. Translated: CASSLGRAGTEAFF. V and J are TRBV7-2 and TRBJ1-1, with D maybe TRBD1 (5 bases). Germline V gives CDR1 SGHTA, CDR2 FQGNSA. The germline V and J ends were trimmed by 1 base and 5 bases, with 11 bases remaining between them. The CDR3 runs to 14 residues.

The chain has TRBV11-2 and TRBJ2-5; D is perhaps TRBD1 (5 bases). This CDR3 is 16 amino acids long. V shed 4 bases and J shed 2 bases, with 17 bases lying between them. CDR1 is SGHAT, CDR2 FQNNGV, per germline. In nucleotides, the CDR3 is TGTGCCAGCAGCTATCGCTTGGTGGGGCAGCAAGAGACCCAGTACTTC. Translation: CASSYRLVGQQETQYF.

Note on this clone: This CDR3 is also generated by other DNA sequences in the sample. The J gene is TRBJ2-5, the V gene TRBV5-1; D remains unclear. Trimming took 1 base from V and 1 from J, leaving 8 bases between them. The CDR3 loop spans 14 amino acids. Per the germline V gene, CDR1 is SGHRS and CDR2 is YFSETQ. The CDR3 bases are TGCGCCAGCAGCTTGATCTCAGGCCAAGAGACCCAGTACTTC. Translated: CASSLISGQETQYF.

V gene TRBV2 combines with J gene TRBJ2-5; 7 nucleotides align to TRBD2. With 6 bases clipped from V and 4 bases from J, the junction kept 8 bases outside the gene matches. Per the germline V gene, CDR1 is SNHLY and CDR2 is FYNNEI. The CDR3 consists of 14 residues. CDR3 coding DNA: TGTGCCAGCAGCTTCGGACTAGTGCGAGAGACCCAGTACTTC. Protein: CASSFGLVRETQYF.

For this clone: This same CDR3 is encoded by further DNA sequences in the sample. This chain links TRBV2 with TRBJ1-2; D is uncertain. The CDR3 is made up of 14 amino acids. CDR1 and CDR2 (germline): SNHLY, FYNNEI. Trimming pared 4 bases from V and 0 bases from J, leaving 9 bases between. The CDR3 sequence is CASSVEGTNYGYTF. CDR3 coding DNA: TGTGCCAGCAGTGTCGAGGGTACTAACTATGGCTACACCTTC.

The CDR3 loop reads CASSIRGAVRGYTF. For the CDR3, the DNA is TGTGCCAGCAGCATACGGGGGGCGGTACGGGGCTACACCTTC. The chain links TRBV27 to TRBJ1-2; perhaps TRBD1 as D (6 bases). Germline lookup yields CDR1 MNHEY and CDR2 SMNVEV (reference sequence). The V end lost 6 bases, the J end lost 8 bases, and 19 bases lay between the germline ends. The CDR3 is made up of 14 amino acids.

V is TRBV2 and J is TRBJ1-2; TRBD1 matches 8 bases. V shed 8 bases and J 3 bases; nucleotides not matched to a gene: 11. Germline assignment: CDR1 SNHLY and CDR2 FYNNEI. The CDR3 loop spans 15 amino acids. The CDR3 protein is CASPPGQGEDYGYTF. DNA of the CDR3: TGTGCCAGCCCCCCCGGACAGGGTGAAGACTATGGCTACACCTTC.

The chain couples TRBV6-5 to TRBJ2-3; 7 bases match TRBD1. The J segment lost 8 bases and the V segment lost 4 bases, leaving 15 bases of the junction unmatched. Germline assignment: CDR1 MNHEY and CDR2 SVGAGI. CDR3 length equals 16 residues. The CDR3 nucleotides read TGTGCCAGCAGTTCGGACAGGAAGGGTACATTTGGTACGCAGTATTTT. Encoded protein: CASSSDRKGTFGTQYF.

The chain carries TRBV7-2 and TRBJ2-3, with no clear D. The V end was cut by 5 bases, the J end by 2 bases, with 8 bases between. The CDR3 is made up of 13 amino acids. Germline loops: CDR1 SGHTA, CDR2 FQGNSA. CDR3 sequence reads: CASSPSTTDTQYF. The CDR3 nucleotides are TGTGCCAGCAGCCCCTCGACCACAGATACGCAGTATTTT.

This chain joins TRBV10-3 and TRBJ1-5; D is uncertain. The CDR3 totals 12 residues. V was pared by 3 bases and J by 8 bases, with 8 bases between. From germline, CDR1 is ENHRY and CDR2 SYGVKD. The CDR3 loop is CAISDGVEPQHF. In nucleotides, the CDR3 is TGTGCCATCAGTGATGGGGTTGAGCCCCAGCATTTT.

V and J are TRBV18 and TRBJ2-2; 14 bases map to TRBD2. The CDR3 runs 17 residues. CDR1 KGHSH and CDR2 LQKENI come from the germline V gene. J was trimmed by 4 bases and V by 4 bases; bases with no gene match: 5. For the CDR3, the DNA is TGTGCCAGCTCACAGGGACTAGCGGGAGATGGCACCGGGGAGCTGTTTTTT. Translated, it gives CASSQGLAGDGTGELFF.

This clone was counted a single time. This chain uses TRBV7-3 with TRBJ2-1, with a possible D match to TRBD2 (5 bases). The germline gives CDR1 SGHTA, CDR2 FQGTGA. Trimming pared 0 bases from V and 8 bases from J, leaving 14 bases between. This CDR3 is built from 15 residues. The CDR3 sequence: CASSLTPGLSHEQFF. DNA of the CDR3: TGTGCCAGCAGCTTAACCCCGGGATTGTCCCATGAGCAGTTCTTC.

J is TRBJ2-1 and V is TRBV5-1; 11 bases fit TRBD2. CDR1 and CDR2 from the germline V gene are SGHRS and YFSETQ. The CDR3 covers 16 residues. V shed 2 bases and J 2 bases; nucleotides not matched to a gene: 3. DNA for the CDR3: TGCGCCAGCAGCTTTACTAGCGGGGGAGCCTACAATGAGCAGTTCTTC. It specifies CASSFTSGGAYNEQFF.

In this sample, this clone turned up once. The rearrangement joins TRBV2 to TRBJ2-3, with D unresolved. Germline assignment: CDR1 SNHLY and CDR2 FYNNEI. V shed 6 bases and J shed 3 bases, with 13 bases lying between them. The CDR3 extends over 14 amino acids. The CDR3: CASSPSFRTDTQYF. The CDR3 coding sequence is TGTGCCAGCAGCCCTAGTTTCAGAACAGATACGCAGTATTTT.

The V call is TRBV5-5, the J call TRBJ1-2, with D possibly matching TRBD1 (5 bases). The V gene lost 0 bases and the J gene lost 4 bases, with 13 bases spanning the gap. Germline loops: CDR1 SGHKS, CDR2 YYEKEE (reference sequence). The CDR3 loop spans 15 amino acids. CDR3 nucleotides: TGTGCCAGCAGCTTGGAACAGGACGCCTTCTATGGCTACACCTTC. This translates into CASSLEQDAFYGYTF.